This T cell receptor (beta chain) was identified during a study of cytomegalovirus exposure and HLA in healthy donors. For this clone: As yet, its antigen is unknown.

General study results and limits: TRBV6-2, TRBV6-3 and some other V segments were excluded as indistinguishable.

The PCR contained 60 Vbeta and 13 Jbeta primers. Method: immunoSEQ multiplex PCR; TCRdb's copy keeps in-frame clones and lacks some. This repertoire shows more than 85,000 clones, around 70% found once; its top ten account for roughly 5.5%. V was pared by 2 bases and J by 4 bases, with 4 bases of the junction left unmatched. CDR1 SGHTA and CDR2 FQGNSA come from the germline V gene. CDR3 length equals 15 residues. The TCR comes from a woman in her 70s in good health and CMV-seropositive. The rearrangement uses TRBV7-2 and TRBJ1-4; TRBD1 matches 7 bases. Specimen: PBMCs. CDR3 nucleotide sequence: TGTGCCAGCAGCTTACAGGGGGGAGTTAATGAAAAACTGTTTTTT. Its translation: CASSLQGGVNEKLFF.